The table lists the clone carrying this TCR beta chain with a count of one. Its antigen is still unknown. This sample is drawn from a study of shared clonotypes between healthy human individuals. Authors' data handling: Filtering differed since immunoSEQ provided only junctions, with no quality scores. Profiling relied on immunoSEQ multiplex PCR, and the TCRdb table lists in-frame clones only, not all of them. Clone size and V and J calls were adopted from that table, with D and trimming inferred from the DNA. This table holds approximately 1.5 million clones, 97% to 99% found once. The CDR3 has 16 amino acids. CDR1 LGHNA and CDR2 YNFKEQ come from the germline V gene. With V trimmed by 1 base and J by 9 bases, 11 bases remained unmatched. Study-level findings and limits: Sample collection involved blood only; tissue repertoires are likely different. A reduction in generation probabilities was seen for non-shared clonotypes relative to those shared by all four donors. Naive subsets generally exceeded memory subsets in estimated richness.

The V and J genes are TRBV4-2 and TRBJ1-5, with 8 bases fitting TRBD1. Sequencing was done on a sample of naive CD4+ T cells sorted from blood. Subset here: CD45RA+ positively selected. The source is a young man in good health. The CDR3 region is CASSQGTGMLLGPQHF. The CDR3 coding sequence is TGTGCCAGCAGCCAAGGGACAGGGATGCTCCTCGGGCCCCAGCATTTT.